This TCR beta chain was sequenced during a study of T cells in Graves' hyperthyroidism and ophthalmopathy. CDR3 length: 14 residues. Germline V gene lookup returns CDR1 SQVTM and CDR2 ANQGSEA. The V end lost 6 bases, the J end lost 6 bases, and 20 bases lay between the germline ends. Graves' hyperthyroidism is called stable when ophthalmopathy does not progress within 18 months. Investigators excluded patients with uncontrolled infection, other autoimmune disease, pregnancy or lactation. This clonotype appeared once. The TCR beta CDR3 regions underwent amplification using RNA transcripts as the source. HTBI primers were employed in a first-round RT-PCR of the TCR CDR3. TCRdb reanalysed the multiplex PCR reads using MiXCR and keeps one entry per CDR3 protein. The data show about 840,000 distinct CDR3 sequences, with more than 30% seen just once and about 8.9% held by the top ten.

This TCR was sampled from a young man with Graves' hyperthyroidism. Sequencing used blood. The chain couples TRBV29-1 to TRBJ1-1; a possible D gene is TRBD1 (6 bases). CDR3 residues: CSVANRAISAEAFF. In nucleotides, the CDR3 is TGCAGCGTCGCCAACAGGGCGATAAGCGCTGAAGCTTTCTTT.